This T cell receptor beta chain was found in a study of shared clonotypes between healthy human individuals. Findings and caveats of the study: Across subsets, estimated richness was generally greater for naive than for memory populations. All-four-donor shared clonotypes had higher generation probabilities than non-shared clonotypes did.

For this clone: Its antigen remains unidentified.

DNA at 150 to 200 ng, around 30,000 T cell genomes, went into sorted-subset replicate PCRs. Using immunoSEQ multiplex PCR, the repertoire was profiled, and TCRdb retains in-frame clones only, with some absent. The sample holds about 380,000 clones, 90% to 97% seen once. V was cut by 2 bases and J by 8 bases, with 21 bases left in between. This CDR3 spans 16 amino acids. Germline CDR1 MNHEY, CDR2 SVGAGI. The source of this sequence is a man aged 25 to 40 in good health. The chain employs TRBV6-5 and TRBJ1-2; maybe TRBD1 (6 bases). The sequencing input was memory CD8+ T cells sorted from blood. The subset here: CD45RO+ cells pooled with CCR7-negative TemRA cells. The CDR3 region has the DNA TGTGCCAGCAGTTACCGAGCGGACAGCCCCTTCGGGGGCTACACCTTC. Residues: CASSYRADSPFGGYTF.